What follows are 9 T cell receptor beta chains derived from one specimen sequenced in a study of shared clonotypes between healthy human individuals. Assay used: immunoSEQ multiplex PCR; TCRdb lists only in-frame clones, some missing. Of about 1 million clones listed, more than 60% were seen once; the top ten hold approximately 1.5%. The sequenced sample was memory CD4+ T cells sorted from blood. As for subset: CD45RA-negative fraction. All receptors derive from a man between 18 and 29 years old in good health.

The CDR3 nucleotides are TGTGCCAGCAGCTTGCTGGGGGACACGAACTATGGCTACACCTTC. This sequence encodes CASSLLGDTNYGYTF. The V call is TRBV5-5, the J call TRBJ1-2, with a possible D match to TRBD1 (6 bases). V was pared by 1 base and J by 2 bases, with 12 bases between. Germline V gene lookup returns CDR1 SGHKS and CDR2 YYEKEE (reference sequence). CDR3 length: 15 amino acids.

This clone was counted a single time. This chain joins TRBV6-5 and TRBJ1-2; D uncertain. Between the trimmed V and J ends, which lost 5 bases and 8 bases, there was a span of 12 bases. This CDR3 comprises 12 residues. The germline V gene encodes CDR1 MNHEY and CDR2 SVGAGI. The CDR3 sequence is CASSGGGRGYTF. The DNA for the CDR3 is TGTGCCAGCAGTGGAGGAGGACGCGGCTACACCTTC.

The V call is TRBV29-1, the J call TRBJ2-5, with D tentatively TRBD2 (5 bases). The J call may be in error: the DNA end matches TRBJ2-7 better. There are 15 residues in the CDR3. The germline CDR1 and CDR2 sequences are SQVTM and ANQGSEA. The CDR3 spells CSVVTGKRIEYEQYF. CDR3 coding DNA: TGCAGCGTCGTTACGGGAAAGCGGATCGAATACGAGCAGTACTTC.

The chain is built from TRBV19 and TRBJ1-4, with D hard to call. This CDR3 spans 12 amino acids. Germline V gene sequence: CDR1 LNHDA, CDR2 SQIVND (reference sequence). V was trimmed by 6 bases and J by 11 bases, leaving 13 bases between them. The CDR3 loop is CASRGRFEKLFF. CDR3 coding DNA: TGTGCCAGTAGGGGGAGGTTCGAGAAACTGTTTTTT.

This clone is a singleton in its sample. V gene TRBV10-3 combines with J gene TRBJ1-2; no definite D call. The V gene lost 3 bases and the J gene lost 4 bases, with 9 bases spanning the gap. This CDR3 has 13 residues. Germline assignment: CDR1 ENHRY and CDR2 SYGVKD. CDR3: CAISDWQLYGYTF. In DNA form, the CDR3 reads TGTGCCATCAGTGATTGGCAGCTCTATGGCTACACCTTC.

This chain links TRBV19 with TRBJ2-6, with a weak D call TRBD2 (5 bases). V was pared by 1 base and J by 0 bases, with 10 bases between. Per germline, CDR1 LNHDA and CDR2 SQIVND (reference sequence). This CDR3 spans 17 amino acids. CDR3 in amino acids: CASSIGSGYSGANVLTF. CDR3 DNA sequence: TGTGCCAGTAGTATAGGATCGGGGTACTCTGGGGCCAACGTCCTGACTTTC.

The genes are TRBV11-2 and TRBJ2-6; the match to TRBD2 covers 7 bases. Germline lookup yields CDR1 SGHAT and CDR2 FQNNGV. Trimming took 7 bases from V and 3 from J; bases not matched to a gene: 12. CDR3 length: 17 amino acids. The CDR3 DNA sequence: TGTGCCAGCACCTTGACGGGCGGGAGTTATGGGGCCAACGTCCTGACTTTC. It encodes CASTLTGGSYGANVLTF.

The V and J genes are TRBV28 and TRBJ1-5; 10 bases are shared with TRBD1. Germline CDR1 is MDHEN and CDR2 is SYDVKM. CDR3 length equals 15 residues. Losses at the gene ends were 0 bases for V and 7 bases for J; bases not matched to a gene: 3. The chain's CDR3 is CASSLWGTGDQPQHF. CDR3 sequence (DNA): TGTGCCAGCAGTTTATGGGGGACAGGGGACCAGCCCCAGCATTTT.

This clone was recorded only once. J is TRBJ1-2 and V is TRBV10-2; D is ambiguous. The CDR3 sequence is 16 residues long. With 4 bases removed from V and 4 bases from J, the gap between germline ends came to 19 bases. CDR1 is WSHSY, CDR2 SAAADI, per germline. CDR3 DNA: TGCGCCAGCAGTGCCCAGAGGACCCACGGGAGCTATGGCTACACCTTC. It specifies CASSAQRTHGSYGYTF.